Following are 12 T cell receptor beta chains from one sample sequenced in a study of beta chain features in type 1 diabetes. Broader study findings: Moderate yet significant TCRB CDR3 shortening was seen in Type 1 diabetes patients in all four CD4+ subsets.

Isolated RNA was reverse transcribed in full, so expressed TCRB transcripts were sequenced. Clones were read by immunoSEQ multiplex PCR, and TCRdb kept only the in-frame ones, dropping some. This table has under 20,000 clones, around 70% appearing once. What these receptors recognize is not known. Sequencing was done on a sample of stem cell memory CD4+ T cells from blood. The receptors come from a man under 40 with type 1 diabetes.

The chain couples TRBV2 to TRBJ2-2; a possible D gene is TRBD2 (6 bases). V shed 6 bases and J shed 5 bases, with 13 bases lying between them. Germline V gene sequence: CDR1 SNHLY, CDR2 FYNNEI. CDR3 length: 14 amino acids. CDR3 in amino acids: CASRGGLRTGELFF. The CDR3 nucleotides are TGTGCCAGCAGAGGAGGGTTGAGGACCGGGGAGCTGTTTTTT.

The chain couples TRBV30 to TRBJ2-3, with no clear D. V was pared by 5 bases and J by 0 bases, with 6 bases between. Looked up from germline, CDR1 is GTSNPN and CDR2 is SVGIG (reference sequence). The CDR3 spans 12 residues. The CDR3 nucleotides read TGTGCCTGGGACGGGAGCACAGATACGCAGTATTTT. This translates into CAWDGSTDTQYF.

This clone was observed a few times. The V and J genes are TRBV29-1 and TRBJ2-1, with D possibly being TRBD2 (5 bases). V was shortened by 4 bases and J by 1 base, with 11 bases between the two germline ends. CDR3 size: 14 residues. Germline V gene data show CDR1 as SQVTM and CDR2 as ANQGSEA. CDR3 in amino acids: CSVGTRGSYNEQFF. CDR3 coding DNA: TGCAGCGTTGGAACCCGGGGATCCTACAATGAGCAGTTCTTC.

The gene calls are TRBV2 and TRBJ2-5; the match to TRBD2 covers 7 bases. The CDR3 runs to 11 residues. The V gene end was trimmed by 10 bases and the J gene end by 4 bases; junction bases not matched to a gene: 3. CDR1 SNHLY and CDR2 FYNNEI come from the germline V gene. CDR3 loop: CATREGETQYF. As DNA, the CDR3 is TGTGCCACCAGGGAGGGAGAGACCCAGTACTTC.

This chain joins TRBV5-4 and TRBJ1-1; 7 positions agree with TRBD1. Per the germline V gene, CDR1 is SGHNT and CDR2 is YYREEE (reference sequence). The CDR3 loop spans 13 amino acids. The V gene end was trimmed by 9 bases and the J gene end by 1 base; junction bases not matched to a gene: 6. The CDR3 reads CAIQDRTNTEAFF. CDR3 nucleotide sequence: TGTGCCATCCAGGACAGGACGAACACTGAAGCTTTCTTT.

The chain uses TRBV7-9 and TRBJ2-7, with TRBD2 as a possible D gene (5 bases). Trimming took 5 bases from V and 7 from J, leaving 18 bases between them. Per the germline V gene, CDR1 is SEHNR and CDR2 is FQNEAQ (reference sequence). This CDR3 has 14 amino acids. CDR3 region: CASSAERFSGEQYF. In DNA, the CDR3 is TGTGCCAGCAGCGCCGAGCGTTTCTCGGGGGAGCAGTACTTC.

This clone showed up just a few times. The chain recombines TRBV4-1 with TRBJ1-5; possible D gene TRBD1, 5 bases. The CDR3 contains 16 residues. Trimming took off 4 bases at V and 0 bases at J, with 13 bases between the two ends. From germline, CDR1 is MGHRA and CDR2 YSYEKL. The CDR3, as DNA: TGCGCCAGCAGCCGGGGACTGTTCCCTAGCAATCAGCCCCAGCATTTT. It yields the protein CASSRGLFPSNQPQHF.

This clone has only a few counts. The V gene is TRBV18, the J gene TRBJ2-7; D remains unclear. CDR3 size: 12 residues. CDR1 KGHSH and CDR2 LQKENI come from the germline V gene. The V end lost 3 bases, the J end lost 5 bases, and 8 bases lay between the germline ends. In DNA, the CDR3 is TGTGCCAGCTCACCTCAACTCGACGAGCAGTACTTC. It encodes CASSPQLDEQYF.

This clone showed up just a few times. The chain has TRBV7-9 and TRBJ2-7; TRBD2 matches 7 bases. In germline, CDR1 is SEHNR, CDR2 FQNEAQ (reference sequence). The CDR3 extends over 12 amino acids. Trimming removed 6 bases from V and 4 bases from J; junction bases left unmatched: 3. CDR3 bases: TGTGCCAGCAGTGGTAGCGGGTACGAGCAGTACTTC. This encodes CASSGSGYEQYF.

The chain has TRBV7-9 and TRBJ2-1; TRBD2 might be the D (7 bases). This CDR3 has 15 amino acids. Trimming left V 6 bases short and J 4 bases short, with 16 bases between. Germline lookup yields CDR1 SEHNR and CDR2 FQNEAQ (reference sequence). The CDR3 loop reads CASSPPGGQYNEQFF. For the CDR3, the DNA is TGTGCCAGCAGTCCCCCGGGGGGCCAATACAATGAGCAGTTCTTC.

This chain connects TRBV2 to TRBJ2-5; 16 positions agree with TRBD2. The CDR3 totals 15 residues. Germline CDR1 reads SNHLY; CDR2 reads FYNNEI. The trim removed 8 bases at V and 5 bases at J, leaving 5 bases unmatched. The CDR3 loop reads CASAGTSGGAETQYF. CDR3 bases: TGTGCCAGCGCTGGGACTAGCGGGGGGGCGGAGACCCAGTACTTC. The complete variable domain, with remaining parts taken from reference TRBV2 and TRBJ2-5, reads EPEVTQTPSHQVTQMGQEVILRCVPISNHLYFYWYRQILGQKVEFLVSFYNNEISEKSEIFDDQFSVERPDGSNFTLKIRSTKLEDSAMYFCASAGTSGGAETQYFGPGTRLLVL.

V is TRBV6-6 and J is TRBJ1-1; D might be TRBD1 (5 bases). There are 13 residues in the CDR3. Between the trimmed V and J ends, which lost 5 bases and 1 base, there was a span of 8 bases. Germline V gene data show CDR1 as MNHNY and CDR2 as SVGAGI (reference sequence). The CDR3 DNA reads as TGTGCCAGCAGTCATGACAGGAACACTGAAGCTTTCTTT. It encodes CASSHDRNTEAFF.